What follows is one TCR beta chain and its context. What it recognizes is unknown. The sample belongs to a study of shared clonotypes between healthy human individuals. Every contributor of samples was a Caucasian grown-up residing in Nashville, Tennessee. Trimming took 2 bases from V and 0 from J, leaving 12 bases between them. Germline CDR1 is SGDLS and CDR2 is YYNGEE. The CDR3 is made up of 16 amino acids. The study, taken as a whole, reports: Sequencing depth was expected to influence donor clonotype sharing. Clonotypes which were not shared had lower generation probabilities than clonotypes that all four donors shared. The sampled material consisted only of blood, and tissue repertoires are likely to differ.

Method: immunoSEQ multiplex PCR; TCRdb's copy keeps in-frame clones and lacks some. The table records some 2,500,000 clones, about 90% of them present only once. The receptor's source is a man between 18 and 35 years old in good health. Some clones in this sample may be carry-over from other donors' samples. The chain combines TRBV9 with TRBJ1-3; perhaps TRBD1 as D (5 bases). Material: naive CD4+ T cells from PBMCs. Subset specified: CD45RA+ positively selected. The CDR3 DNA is TGTGCCAGCAGCGTGAAACAGGCGTACTCTGGAAACACCATATATTTT. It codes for CASSVKQAYSGNTIYF.